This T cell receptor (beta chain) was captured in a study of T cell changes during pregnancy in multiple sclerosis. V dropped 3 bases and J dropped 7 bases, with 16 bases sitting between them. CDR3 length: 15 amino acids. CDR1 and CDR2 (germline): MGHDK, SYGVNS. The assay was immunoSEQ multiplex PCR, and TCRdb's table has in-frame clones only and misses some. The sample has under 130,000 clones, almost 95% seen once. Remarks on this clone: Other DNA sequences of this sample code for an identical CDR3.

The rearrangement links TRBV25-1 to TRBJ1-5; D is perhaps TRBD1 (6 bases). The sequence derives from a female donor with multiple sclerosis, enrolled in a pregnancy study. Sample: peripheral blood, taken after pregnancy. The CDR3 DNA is TGTGCCAGCAGTGAGCCTGGGCCAGGGGTGCAGCCCCAGCATTTT. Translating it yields CASSEPGPGVQPQHF.